This section outlines one TCR beta chain sequence together with its context. Antigen specificity is unknown. TCRdb processed the 5' RACE reads anew with MiXCR; each CDR3 protein has one entry. This table has roughly 720,000 distinct CDR3 sequences, over 15% appearing once. The CDR3 spans 13 residues. The germline V gene has CDR1 SNHLY and CDR2 FYNNEI. V lost 4 bases, J lost 13 bases, and 17 bases lay in between. The data belong to a study of identical twins. Findings and caveats of the study: Fewer insertions marked abundant cord blood beta clonotypes; young adult naive trended weakly, memory not at all.

This same sample was also taken into another study, of T cells expressing NK-cell markers. According to that study: The dominant NKG2C+ clonotypes represented about 1.0-7.0% of CD8+ T cells in more than five donors.

This receptor was obtained from a woman aged 18-30 years in good health. The chain joins TRBV2 to TRBJ2-1; unclear D gene. The specimen sequenced was PBMCs. The CDR3 DNA follows: TGTGCCAGCAGTGTAAGACGAGAGGCGCCTCAGTTCTTC. Encoded protein: CASSVRREAPQFF. The full variable domain, completed using reference TRBV2 and TRBJ2-1, is EPEVTQTPSHQVTQMGQEVILRCVPISNHLYFYWYRQILGQKVEFLVSFYNNEISEKSEIFDDQFSVERPDGSNFTLKIRSTKLEDSAMYFCASSVRREAPQFFGPGTRLTVL.